The 10 T cell receptor beta chains below all came from one sample that was sequenced in a study of cytomegalovirus exposure and HLA in healthy donors. Primers for the PCR totalled 60 Vbeta and 13 Jbeta. The repertoire was sequenced with immunoSEQ multiplex PCR; TCRdb's copy has only in-frame clones and lacks some. Here the sample spans about 170,000 clones, about four fifths being singletons. Sequences were obtained from PBMCs. All receptors come from a woman aged 18-35 years in good health and CMV-seronegative.

The V call is TRBV11-3, the J call TRBJ2-7; 10 bases align to TRBD2. The germline gives CDR1 SGHNT, CDR2 YENEEA. V lost 3 bases to trimming and J lost 2 bases; unmatched junction nucleotides: 4. The CDR3 totals 15 residues. The CDR3 DNA reads TGTGCCAGCAGCTTTTCTAGCGGGAGAACCTACGAGCAGTACTTC. This translates into CASSFSSGRTYEQYF.

This clone was seen a few times. The chain recombines TRBV27 with TRBJ1-1; 8 positions agree with TRBD1. The CDR3 is made up of 15 amino acids. V lost 0 bases to trimming and J lost 4 bases; unmatched junction nucleotides: 4. The germline CDR1 and CDR2 sequences are MNHEY and SMNVEV (reference sequence). CDR3 sequence: CASSLSPDRATEAFF. The CDR3 nucleotides are TGTGCCAGCAGTTTATCGCCGGACAGGGCCACTGAAGCTTTCTTT.

The J gene is TRBJ1-1, the V gene TRBV19; a weak D match, TRBD1 (5 bases). V lost 6 bases and J 1 base, leaving 18 bases between the germline ends. The CDR3 runs to 16 residues. The germline CDR1 and CDR2 sequences are LNHDA and SQIVND (reference sequence). CDR3 protein: CASSRGADQGNTEAFF. CDR3 coding DNA: TGTGCCAGTAGCAGAGGAGCTGACCAGGGGAACACTGAAGCTTTCTTT.

The chain links TRBV28 to TRBJ2-3; a weak D match, TRBD1 (6 bases). CDR1 MDHEN and CDR2 SYDVKM come from the germline V gene. Trimming removed 6 bases from V and 0 bases from J, with 7 bases in between. The CDR3 has 13 residues. The CDR3 sequence: CASRDRSTDTQYF. CDR3 coding DNA: TGTGCCAGCAGGGACAGAAGCACAGATACGCAGTATTTT.

This chain uses TRBV19 with TRBJ2-2, with 8 bases that match TRBD2. The CDR3 covers 14 residues. Germline CDR1 is LNHDA and CDR2 is SQIVND (reference sequence). With V trimmed by 6 bases and J by 5 bases, 5 bases remained unmatched. CDR3 DNA: TGTGCCAGTAGGCGGGGGGCTGTAACCGGGGAGCTGTTTTTT. This gives the protein CASRRGAVTGELFF. The full variable domain, with the rest looked up from reference TRBV19 and TRBJ2-2, is DGGITQSPKYLFRKEGQNVTLSCEQNLNHDAMYWYRQDPGQGLRLIYYSQIVNDFQKGDIAEGYSVSREKKESFPLTVTSAQKNPTAFYLCASRRGAVTGELFFGEGSRLTVL.

This clone turned up a few times. This rearrangement joins TRBV6-1 to TRBJ1-4; TRBD1 matches at 8 bases. CDR1 and CDR2 from the germline V gene are MNHNS and SASEGT. This CDR3 region has 14 residues. Trimming at V came to 6 bases and at J to 10 bases, leaving 10 bases not matched to a gene. The CDR3 bases are TGTGCCAGCAGCTCCGGGACAGGCGGAGGAAAACTGTTTTTT. The encoded protein is CASSSGTGGGKLFF.

The chain joins TRBV18 to TRBJ2-3; tentatively, D is TRBD2 (5 bases). Per the germline V gene, CDR1 is KGHSH and CDR2 is LQKENI. V was clipped by 6 bases and J by 9 bases, with 16 bases between them. The CDR3 runs to 13 residues. The CDR3 DNA is TGTGCCAGCTCGTATGTGCCGGAGGAGACGCAGTATTTT. Protein sequence: CASSYVPEETQYF.

The rearrangement uses TRBV19 and TRBJ2-7; TRBD1 agrees at 10 bases. This CDR3 spans 15 amino acids. Germline CDR1 reads LNHDA; CDR2 reads SQIVND (reference sequence). V lost 6 bases and J lost 5; bases outside the gene matches: 10. The CDR3 region is CASSRGGQGPHEQYF. The CDR3 DNA sequence: TGTGCCAGTAGCCGAGGGGGACAGGGGCCACACGAGCAGTACTTC.

This clone has a handful of counts. The chain links TRBV6-5 to TRBJ2-7; TRBD2 matches 7 bases. CDR1 and CDR2 from the germline V gene are MNHEY and SVGAGI. J was trimmed by 4 bases and V by 6 bases; bases with no gene match: 9. CDR3 length equals 14 residues. The CDR3 nucleotides are TGTGCCAGCAGCGCGGTCCTGGGGGGGTACGAGCAGTACTTC. Translated, it gives CASSAVLGGYEQYF.

The count of this clone is one. The chain has TRBV10-2 and TRBJ2-4, with 7 nucleotides matching TRBD2. The CDR3 has 14 amino acids. CDR1 is WSHSY and CDR2 is SAAADI in the germline V gene. J lost 5 bases, V lost 8 bases, and 9 bases had no gene match. The CDR3 nucleotides are TGCGCCAGCTGGGAGGGACCCCCGGAAAACATTCAGTACTTC. It codes for CASWEGPPENIQYF.